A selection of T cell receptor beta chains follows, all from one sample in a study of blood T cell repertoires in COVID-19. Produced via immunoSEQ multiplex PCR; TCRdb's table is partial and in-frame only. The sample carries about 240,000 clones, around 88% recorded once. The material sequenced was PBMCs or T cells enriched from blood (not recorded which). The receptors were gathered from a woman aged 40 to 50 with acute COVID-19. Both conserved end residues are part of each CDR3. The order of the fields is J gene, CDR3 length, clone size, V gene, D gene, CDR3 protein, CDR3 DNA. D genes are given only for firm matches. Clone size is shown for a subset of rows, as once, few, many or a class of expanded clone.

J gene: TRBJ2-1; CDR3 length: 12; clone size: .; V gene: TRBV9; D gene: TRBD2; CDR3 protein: CASGGRANEQFF; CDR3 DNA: TGTGCCAGCGGGGGGAGGGCCAATGAGCAGTTCTTC
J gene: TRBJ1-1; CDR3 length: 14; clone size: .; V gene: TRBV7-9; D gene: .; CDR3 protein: CASSRFTGNTEAFF; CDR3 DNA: TGTGCCAGCAGCCGATTCACAGGGAATACTGAAGCTTTCTTT
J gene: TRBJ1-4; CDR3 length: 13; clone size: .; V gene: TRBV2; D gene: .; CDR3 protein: CASRGGRNEKLFF; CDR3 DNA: TGTGCCAGCAGGGGGGGAAGGAATGAAAAACTGTTTTTT
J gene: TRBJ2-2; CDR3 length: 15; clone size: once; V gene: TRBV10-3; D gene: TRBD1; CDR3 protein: CAISEGQVTTGELFF; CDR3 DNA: TGTGCCATCAGTGAGGGACAGGTTACTACCGGGGAGCTGTTTTTT
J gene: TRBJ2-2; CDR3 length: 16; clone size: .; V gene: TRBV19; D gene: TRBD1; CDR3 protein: CASSSNRGANTGELFF; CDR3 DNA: TGTGCCAGTAGTTCCAACAGGGGCGCGAACACCGGGGAGCTGTTTTTT
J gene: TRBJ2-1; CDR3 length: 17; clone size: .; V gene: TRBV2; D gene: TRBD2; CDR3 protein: CASSYSGLAGVYNEQFF; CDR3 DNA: TGTGCCAGCAGTTACTCCGGACTAGCGGGAGTTTACAATGAGCAGTTCTTC
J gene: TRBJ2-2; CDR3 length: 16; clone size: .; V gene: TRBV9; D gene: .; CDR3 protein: CASSARWTANTGELFF; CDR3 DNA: TGTGCCAGCAGCGCCCGTTGGACAGCCAACACCGGGGAGCTGTTTTTT
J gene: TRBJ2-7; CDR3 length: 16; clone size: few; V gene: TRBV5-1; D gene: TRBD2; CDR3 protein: CASSASRTSGKIEQYF; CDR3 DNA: TGCGCCAGCAGCGCCTCGCGGACTAGCGGGAAGATCGAGCAGTACTTC
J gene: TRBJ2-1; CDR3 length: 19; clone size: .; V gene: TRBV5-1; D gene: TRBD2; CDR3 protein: CASSFGLAGGPGSYNEQFF; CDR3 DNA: TGCGCCAGCAGCTTCGGACTAGCGGGAGGGCCTGGGTCCTACAATGAGCAGTTCTTC
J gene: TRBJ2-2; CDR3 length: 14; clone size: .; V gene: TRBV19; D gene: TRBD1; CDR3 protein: CASRRDRNTGELFF; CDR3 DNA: TGTGCCAGTAGGAGGGACAGGAACACCGGGGAGCTGTTTTTT